This T cell receptor (beta chain) comes out of a study of T cell responses to AZD1222 COVID-19 vaccine. V was pared by 2 bases and J by 1 base, with 2 bases of the junction left unmatched. CDR3 length: 15 amino acids. The germline V gene encodes CDR1 MNHEY and CDR2 SVGAGI. Profiling relied on immunoSEQ multiplex PCR, and the TCRdb table lists in-frame clones only, not all of them. The sample shows 95,000 to 150,000 clones, roughly 90% of them seen only once. This specimen consisted of peripheral blood, obtained on day 0 of AZD1222 vaccination. The source is an adult in good health. This chain links TRBV6-5 with TRBJ2-5; 9 bases align to TRBD1. CDR3 coding DNA: TGTGCCAGCAGTTACGGGACAGGGACCCAAGAGACCCAGTACTTC. Translation gives CASSYGTGTQETQYF.